This paragraph reports one TCR beta chain. This entry belongs to a study of blood T cell repertoires in COVID-19. Overall study context: Samples came from the United States, Italy and Spain, spanning acute and convalescent COVID-19. From T cells, B-cell-depleted T cells, or PBMCs came the material, which was cDNA or gDNA.

Original methodology: Amplification of reference gene primers was used by the study to estimate nucleated cell counts. The data were produced by immunoSEQ multiplex PCR, yet TCRdb's version contains in-frame clones alone and is incomplete. V, J and clone size were drawn from that table, and D and trimming were deduced from the DNA. The sample consists of 100,000 to 150,000 clones, 65% to 85% of them appearing once. Trimming cost V 4 bases and J 8 bases, with 18 bases left between them. CDR1 LNHDA and CDR2 SQIVND come from the germline V gene (reference sequence). This CDR3 comprises 15 residues. This chain joins TRBV19 and TRBJ1-5; tentative D call: TRBD1 (6 bases). The sequence came from a man aged 70 or older with acute or convalescent COVID-19. Sequenced: peripheral blood. The CDR3: CASSTIIQGVEPQHF. The CDR3 DNA sequence: TGTGCCAGTAGTACCATCATACAGGGTGTGGAGCCCCAGCATTTT. Full variable domain (missing parts from reference TRBV19 and TRBJ1-5): DGGITQSPKYLFRKEGQNVTLSCEQNLNHDAMYWYRQDPGQGLRLIYYSQIVNDFQKGDIAEGYSVSREKKESFPLTVTSAQKNPTAFYLCASSTIIQGVEPQHFGDGTRLSIL.